The subject of this entry is one TCR beta chain. Antigen unknown. The V and J ends lost 4 bases and 4 bases respectively, with 16 bases between them. This CDR3 is 15 amino acids long. CDR1 LNHDA and CDR2 SQIVND come from the germline V gene (reference sequence). This record belongs to a study of immune cell composition in non-small cell lung cancer. The study's findings and limits: Tumour TCR-beta clonality was not significantly tied to smoking pack-years.

Only in-frame clones appear in the TCRdb table, and some are missing; sequencing was by immunoSEQ multiplex PCR. The sample shows about 440 clones, more than 70% of them seen only once. The sample consisted of lung tumor tissue. The receptor was derived from a human donor with non-small cell lung cancer. The chain carries TRBV19 and TRBJ2-5; D is perhaps TRBD2 (6 bases). In DNA form, the CDR3 reads TGTGCCAGTAGTACCCCGATGCGGGATGCAGAGACCCAGTACTTC. Protein sequence: CASSTPMRDAETQYF. The variable domain in full, completed from reference TRBV19 and TRBJ2-5, reads DGGITQSPKYLFRKEGQNVTLSCEQNLNHDAMYWYRQDPGQGLRLIYYSQIVNDFQKGDIAEGYSVSREKKESFPLTVTSAQKNPTAFYLCASSTPMRDAETQYFGPGTRLLVL.